This T cell receptor (beta chain) was observed in a study of T cells in Graves' hyperthyroidism and ophthalmopathy. TCR beta CDR3 region amplification was performed from RNA transcripts. First-round RT-PCR with HTBI primers amplified the TCR CDR3 region. TCRdb passed the multiplex PCR reads through MiXCR, listing each CDR3 protein once. The table has around 520,000 distinct CDR3 sequences, 14% seen once. Germline values: CDR1 SGHNT, CDR2 YENEEA. Trimming cost V 5 bases and J 7 bases; bases outside gene matches: 11. The CDR3 consists of 15 residues. This clonotype was detected ten times or more. The gene calls are TRBV11-3 and TRBJ2-1; TRBD2 matches at 7 bases. Sequences were obtained from blood. The clonotype was recovered from a woman aged 18-35 years with Graves' hyperthyroidism. The chain's CDR3 is CASSPSLASLNEQFF. In DNA, the CDR3 is TGTGCCAGCAGCCCCTCACTAGCGAGTCTGAATGAGCAGTTCTTC.